Below, 25 T cell receptor beta chains from the same sample are listed, as sequenced in a study of T cell responses to AZD1222 COVID-19 vaccine. The data were produced by immunoSEQ multiplex PCR, yet TCRdb's version contains in-frame clones alone and is incomplete. Seen in this sample are about 140,000 clones; the ten most common clones hold under 2.5%. Sequencing input: peripheral blood. These receptors came from an adult in good health.

V usage is TRBV14 and J usage is TRBJ2-3, with 11 bases matching TRBD2. Germline V gene sequence: CDR1 SGHDN, CDR2 FVKESK. CDR3 length equals 18 residues. V was pared by 6 bases and J by 5 bases, with 16 bases of the junction left unmatched. The CDR3 DNA follows: TGTGCCAGCAGTCCCGCGGCTAGCGGGGGGTACCTGAGAGATACGCAGTATTTT. It yields the protein CASSPAASGGYLRDTQYF.

The genes are TRBV2 and TRBJ1-1; D is uncertain. The CDR3 is 13 residues long. V was cut by 8 bases and J by 3 bases, with 13 bases left in between. Looked up from germline, CDR1 is SNHLY and CDR2 is FYNNEI. CDR3 DNA sequence: TGTGCCAGCTCCCCAGAAAGGGACACTGAAGCTTTCTTT. Translated, it gives CASSPERDTEAFF.

The DNA of the CDR3 is TGTGCCAGCAGCGGCCGGGGGGAAGCCACCATCTATGGCTACACCTTC. It specifies CASSGRGEATIYGYTF. This chain connects TRBV9 to TRBJ1-2, with D maybe TRBD1 (5 bases). Germline V gives CDR1 SGDLS, CDR2 YYNGEE. This CDR3 is 16 amino acids long. Trimming took off 3 bases at V and 4 bases at J, with 19 bases between the two ends.

The chain employs TRBV3-1 (or the pseudogene TRBV3-2) and TRBJ2-1; 7 bases match TRBD2. CDR1 and CDR2 from the germline V gene are LGHDT and YNNKEL (reference sequence). V was clipped by 2 bases and J by 7 bases; unmatched bases: 14. This CDR3 spans 17 amino acids. DNA for the CDR3: TGTGCCAGCAGCCAAAATGGAGGCGGGGGAGGGCTGAATGAGCAGTTCTTC. It translates to CASSQNGGGGGLNEQFF.

V and J are TRBV19 and TRBJ1-5; possible D gene TRBD1, 5 bases. V shed 1 base and J shed 4 bases, with 20 bases lying between them. The CDR3 is 18 residues long. Germline V gene lookup returns CDR1 LNHDA and CDR2 SQIVND (reference sequence). CDR3 loop: CASSIGQGRRAGNQPQHF. The CDR3 DNA is TGTGCCAGTAGTATAGGCCAGGGCAGGAGGGCTGGGAATCAGCCCCAGCATTTT.

The rearrangement links TRBV7-9 to TRBJ1-1, with D perhaps TRBD1 (5 bases). CDR1 is SEHNR and CDR2 is FQNEAQ in the germline V gene (reference sequence). V was clipped by 5 bases and J by 9 bases, with 13 bases between them. The CDR3 runs to 12 residues. CDR3 coding DNA: TGTGCCAGCAGCGAGCGACAGATTCAAGCTTTCTTT. Its translation: CASSERQIQAFF.

The V and J genes are TRBV19 and TRBJ1-5; no definite D call. The V end lost 5 bases, the J end lost 2 bases, and 16 bases lay between the germline ends. The CDR3 has 16 residues. CDR1 is LNHDA, CDR2 SQIVND, per germline (reference sequence). CDR3 sequence (DNA): TGTGCCAGTAGTCCCGGGAGAGGTACGGGCAATCAGCCCCAGCATTTT. Translating it yields CASSPGRGTGNQPQHF. The variable domain in full, with the rest retrieved from reference TRBV19 and TRBJ1-5, is DGGITQSPKYLFRKEGQNVTLSCEQNLNHDAMYWYRQDPGQGLRLIYYSQIVNDFQKGDIAEGYSVSREKKESFPLTVTSAQKNPTAFYLCASSPGRGTGNQPQHFGDGTRLSIL.

The chain carries TRBV6-2 or TRBV6-3 and TRBJ1-5, with D possibly TRBD1 on 6 matching bases. The CDR3 consists of 15 residues. The ends were cut back, 6 bases at V and 8 bases at J, with 20 bases in the middle. From germline, CDR1 is MNHEY and CDR2 SVGEGT. CDR3 coding DNA: TGTGCCAGCAGCCGCACACAGGGAGAACTTGAGCCCCAGCATTTT. Its protein product is CASSRTQGELEPQHF.

The V gene is TRBV5-1, the J gene TRBJ2-1; TRBD2 aligns across 7 bases. The CDR3 has 14 amino acids. Trimming removed 4 bases from V and 7 bases from J; junction bases left unmatched: 8. The germline CDR1 and CDR2 sequences are SGHRS and YFSETQ. CDR3 DNA: TGCGCCAGCAGCATTCGCGGGGGAGGTAATGAGCAGTTCTTC. The encoded protein is CASSIRGGGNEQFF.

The chain combines TRBV5-4 with TRBJ1-4, with D perhaps TRBD1 (5 bases). V lost 4 bases and J 1 base, leaving 8 bases between the germline ends. The germline V gene has CDR1 SGHNT and CDR2 YYREEE (reference sequence). The CDR3 runs to 14 residues. The CDR3 DNA reads TGTGCCAGCAGCCGGACACAAACTAATGAAAAACTGTTTTTT. Residues: CASSRTQTNEKLFF.

The gene calls are TRBV5-5 and TRBJ2-5; perhaps TRBD2 as D (5 bases). CDR3 length equals 14 residues. Trimming removed 3 bases at V and 5 bases at J, with 14 bases between. CDR1 and CDR2 from the germline V gene are SGHKS and YYEKEE (reference sequence). The CDR3 DNA reads TGTGCCAGCAGCTCCGGACTCAACACCGAGACCCAGTACTTC. It is translated as CASSSGLNTETQYF. The full variable domain, in which reference TRBV5-5 and TRBJ2-5 provide the parts outside the CDR3, is DAGVTQSPTHLIKTRGQQVTLRCSPISGHKSVSWYQQVLGQGPQFIFQYYEKEERGRGNFPDRFSARQFPNYSSELNVNALLLGDSALYLCASSSGLNTETQYFGPGTRLLVL.

The chain recombines TRBV6-6 with TRBJ1-6, with D tentatively TRBD1 (6 bases). The CDR3 extends over 15 amino acids. V lost 1 base and J lost 5, with 9 bases in between. CDR1 and CDR2 (germline): MNHNY, SVGAGI (reference sequence). The CDR3 coding sequence is TGTGCCAGCAGTTACTGGGGGGCTAATAATTCACCCCTCCACTTT. Protein: CASSYWGANNSPLHF.

This rearrangement joins TRBV5-4 to TRBJ1-1; 11 bases fit TRBD1. This CDR3 comprises 14 residues. J lost 7 bases, V lost 0 bases, and 2 bases had no gene match. Germline V gives CDR1 SGHNT, CDR2 YYREEE (reference sequence). In DNA form, the CDR3 reads TGTGCCAGCAGCTTGGGGACAGGGGGCTTTGAAGCTTTCTTT. Encoded protein: CASSLGTGGFEAFF.

The chain combines TRBV2 with TRBJ2-7; 11 bases map to TRBD1. CDR1 SNHLY and CDR2 FYNNEI come from the germline V gene. The CDR3 is 14 residues long. With 6 bases clipped from V and 6 bases from J, the junction kept 7 bases outside the gene matches. The CDR3 DNA sequence: TGTGCCAGCAGCAGGACAGGGGGCTTCGGCGAGCAGTACTTC. Amino acid sequence: CASSRTGGFGEQYF.

The rearrangement links TRBV4-3 to TRBJ1-2, with a weak D call TRBD1 (5 bases). Per germline, CDR1 LGHNA and CDR2 YSLEER. The germline V and J ends were trimmed by 1 base and 3 bases, with 27 bases remaining between them. The CDR3 totals 20 residues. CDR3 amino acids: CASSQGPGIKKDVAYYGYTF. CDR3 coding DNA: TGCGCCAGCAGCCAAGGTCCAGGGATAAAAAAGGACGTCGCCTACTATGGCTACACCTTC.

The V call is TRBV6-1, the J call TRBJ1-1; D unclear. In germline, CDR1 is MNHNS, CDR2 SASEGT. CDR3 size: 15 residues. Trimming left V 0 bases short and J 2 bases short, with 10 bases between. In DNA form, the CDR3 reads TGTGCCAGCAGTGAAGCTGGGAGAAAAAACACTGAAGCTTTCTTT. Translated, it gives CASSEAGRKNTEAFF.

The rearrangement joins TRBV5-4 to TRBJ1-3; D is possibly TRBD1 (5 bases). V was shortened by 0 bases and J by 4 bases, with 14 bases between the two germline ends. CDR3 length: 16 amino acids. Per germline, CDR1 SGHNT and CDR2 YYREEE (reference sequence). CDR3 region: CASSLGSAGRGNTIYF. The CDR3 coding sequence is TGTGCCAGCAGCTTGGGGTCGGCAGGGCGCGGAAACACCATATATTTT.

The gene calls are TRBV29-1 and TRBJ1-1; D call uncertain. Trimming took off 3 bases at V and 3 bases at J, with 14 bases between the two ends. This CDR3 region has 14 residues. Looked up from germline, CDR1 is SQVTM and CDR2 is ANQGSEA. The CDR3 DNA is TGCAGCGTTGATGGCCAGCCCGCGGACACTGAAGCTTTCTTT. Protein product: CSVDGQPADTEAFF.

The chain couples TRBV6-5 to TRBJ1-1; no firm D call. V lost 0 bases, J lost 8 bases, and 10 bases lay in between. Germline loops: CDR1 MNHEY, CDR2 SVGAGI. This CDR3 spans 13 amino acids. The CDR3 DNA follows: TGTGCCAGCAGTTACTCCGAGGGCAGCGAAGCTTTCTTT. It yields the protein CASSYSEGSEAFF.

V and J are TRBV11-3 and TRBJ2-1; tentatively, D is TRBD2 (5 bases). Germline V gives CDR1 SGHNT, CDR2 YENEEA. V gave up 3 bases and J gave up 2 bases, with 14 bases separating them. This CDR3 spans 16 amino acids. The CDR3: CASSFGRTRTYNEQFF. In DNA, the CDR3 is TGTGCCAGCAGCTTCGGAAGGACTCGTACCTACAATGAGCAGTTCTTC.

The chain links TRBV19 to TRBJ1-1; D uncertain. Germline V gene sequence: CDR1 LNHDA, CDR2 SQIVND (reference sequence). V lost 9 bases to trimming and J lost 0 bases, with 11 bases between them. CDR3 length equals 13 residues. CDR3 loop: CASQKTVNTEAFF. DNA of the CDR3: TGTGCCAGCCAAAAGACTGTGAACACTGAAGCTTTCTTT. The whole variable domain, filled in from reference TRBV19 and TRBJ1-1, reads DGGITQSPKYLFRKEGQNVTLSCEQNLNHDAMYWYRQDPGQGLRLIYYSQIVNDFQKGDIAEGYSVSREKKESFPLTVTSAQKNPTAFYLCASQKTVNTEAFFGQGTRLTVV.

This chain joins TRBV6-4 and TRBJ2-1; 15 nucleotides line up with TRBD2. The CDR3 is 19 residues long. V was pared by 0 bases and J by 1 base, with 4 bases of the junction left unmatched. Germline CDR1 is MRHNA and CDR2 is SNTAGT. As DNA, the CDR3 is TGTGCCAGCAGTGACTCGATAGGACTAGCGGGGGGGTCCTACAATGAGCAGTTCTTC. This encodes CASSDSIGLAGGSYNEQFF.

This chain connects TRBV18 to TRBJ2-1, with 10 bases identical to TRBD2. Germline lookup yields CDR1 KGHSH and CDR2 LQKENI. With 4 bases clipped from V and 2 bases from J, the junction kept 8 bases outside the gene matches. The CDR3 spans 17 residues. CDR3 DNA sequence: TGTGCCAGCTCACTGACCTCTAGCGGGGGAACCTACAATGAGCAGTTCTTC. This gives the protein CASSLTSSGGTYNEQFF.

The rearrangement joins TRBV19 to TRBJ1-2; D is ambiguous. This CDR3 spans 16 amino acids. The germline V gene encodes CDR1 LNHDA and CDR2 SQIVND (reference sequence). V lost 0 bases and J 5 bases, leaving 16 bases between the germline ends. CDR3 coding DNA: TGTGCCAGTAGTATAGATCGAGGCTACGGAATGTATGGCTACACCTTC. It specifies CASSIDRGYGMYGYTF.

This chain joins TRBV25-1 and TRBJ1-5, with D tentatively TRBD1 (6 bases). The CDR3 runs 14 residues. The V gene's germline CDR1 is MGHDK and CDR2 SYGVNS. V lost 5 bases and J 0 bases, leaving 8 bases between the germline ends. CDR3 in amino acids: CASSPRGSNQPQHF. The DNA of the CDR3 is TGTGCCAGCAGTCCCAGGGGTAGCAATCAGCCCCAGCATTTT.